Listed here are 13 T cell receptor beta chains from one sample, sequenced in a study of PD-1 blockade in classical Hodgkin lymphoma. Libraries were prepared by immunoSEQ multiplex PCR; TCRdb keeps only in-frame clonotypes and omits some of them. Here the sample spans 20,000 to 30,000 clones, about 70% being singletons. All trial patients relapsed after autologous stem cell transplantation. The sequencing here drew on peripheral blood mononuclear cells (PBMCs), taken at baseline. Every receptor here comes from a human donor with classical Hodgkin lymphoma.

This sequence joins TRBV5-1 and TRBJ2-3, with a possible D match to TRBD2 (6 bases). This CDR3 has 16 residues. V was cut by 0 bases and J by 2 bases, with 13 bases left in between. CDR1 SGHRS and CDR2 YFSETQ come from the germline V gene. The CDR3 DNA reads as TGCGCCAGCAGCTTGGATGGCGGGGCGATCACAGATACGCAGTATTTT. Protein product: CASSLDGGAITDTQYF.

This chain uses TRBV7-6 with TRBJ1-2, with 10 positions matching TRBD1. Germline CDR1 and CDR2: SGHVS and FNYEAQ. The junction had 3 bases not matched to a gene; V was cut back by 5 bases and J by 6 bases. The CDR3 sequence is 13 residues long. DNA for the CDR3: TGTGCCAGCAGCCCGACAGGGGGCGATGGCTACACCTTC. Its protein is CASSPTGGDGYTF.

This chain uses TRBV19 with TRBJ1-1; no reliable D call. The CDR3 consists of 15 residues. Germline values: CDR1 LNHDA, CDR2 SQIVND (reference sequence). Trimming cost V 5 bases and J 0 bases, with 13 bases left between them. The CDR3 bases are TGTGCCAGTAGTGGGTGGATACCCATGAACACTGAAGCTTTCTTT. Its translation is CASSGWIPMNTEAFF.

This clone is labeled medium-sized. The genes are TRBV19 and TRBJ2-7; D gene unclear. This CDR3 contains 13 residues. The germline V gene has CDR1 LNHDA and CDR2 SQIVND (reference sequence). The V end was cut by 5 bases, the J end by 5 bases, with 13 bases between. The CDR3 region is CASSGLGYNEQYF. CDR3 DNA sequence: TGTGCCAGTAGTGGGCTTGGGTACAACGAGCAGTACTTC.

This chain links TRBV2 with TRBJ2-5, with no clear D. Trimming pared 8 bases from V and 2 bases from J, leaving 6 bases between. Germline V lookup: CDR1 SNHLY, CDR2 FYNNEI. This CDR3 comprises 11 residues. This CDR3 is CASSEQETQYF. The CDR3 region has the DNA TGTGCCAGCTCGGAGCAAGAGACCCAGTACTTC.

The rearrangement joins TRBV4-2 to TRBJ2-3; D remains unclear. From germline, CDR1 is LGHNA and CDR2 YNFKEQ. V shed 6 bases and J shed 6 bases, with 22 bases lying between them. The CDR3 extends over 16 amino acids. DNA of the CDR3: TGTGCCAGCAGTACGACGGGCCTTTATACGGACGATACGCAGTATTTT. It is translated as CASSTTGLYTDDTQYF.

The chain is built from TRBV14 and TRBJ1-3; D ambiguous. The CDR3 consists of 15 residues. V dropped 1 base and J dropped 0 bases, with 7 bases sitting between them. Germline V gene sequence: CDR1 SGHDN, CDR2 FVKESK. CDR3 protein: CASSQGELSGNTIYF. The CDR3 DNA is TGTGCCAGCAGCCAAGGGGAACTCTCTGGAAACACCATATATTTT.

The chain carries TRBV4-3 and TRBJ1-6; no clear D. Germline CDR1 is LGHNA and CDR2 is YSLEER. Trimming left V 1 base short and J 6 bases short, with 7 bases between. CDR3 length: 14 amino acids. The CDR3 here is CASSQGESNSPLHF. CDR3 coding DNA: TGCGCCAGCAGCCAAGGGGAAAGTAATTCACCCCTCCACTTT.

Judged by abundance, this clone is medium-sized (0.01 to 0.1%). The chain has TRBV4-1 and TRBJ1-5; 7 bases map to TRBD1. This CDR3 spans 14 amino acids. V was pared by 3 bases and J by 7 bases, with 6 bases of the junction left unmatched. Germline CDR1 reads MGHRA; CDR2 reads YSYEKL. CDR3 loop: CASSHLTGRQPQHF. The CDR3, as DNA: TGCGCCAGCAGCCACTTGACAGGGCGCCAGCCCCAGCATTTT.

The chain recombines TRBV10-3 with TRBJ2-3, with 11 nucleotides matching TRBD2. CDR1 is ENHRY and CDR2 is SYGVKD in the germline V gene. The CDR3 length is 15 residues. The ends lost 0 bases at V and 6 bases at J; junction bases unmatched: 2. CDR3 sequence: CAISESSGGADTQYF. CDR3 coding DNA: TGTGCCATCAGTGAGTCTAGCGGGGGGGCGGATACGCAGTATTTT.

This clone has just a few counts. The rearrangement joins TRBV7-9 to TRBJ1-1; possibly TRBD1 for D (6 bases). The V gene lost 4 bases and the J gene lost 6 bases, with 12 bases spanning the gap. Germline CDR1 and CDR2: SEHNR and FQNEAQ (reference sequence). The CDR3 has 13 amino acids. CDR3 coding DNA: TGTGCCAGCAGCTCCCCATGGACAGCTGAAGCTTTCTTT. It codes for CASSSPWTAEAFF.

This clone was seen just once. The chain couples TRBV7-9 to TRBJ2-7; TRBD1 is a possible D gene (6 bases). Looked up from germline, CDR1 is SEHNR and CDR2 is FQNEAQ (reference sequence). Trimming took off 1 base at V and 2 bases at J, with 21 bases between the two ends. The CDR3 covers 18 residues. This CDR3 is CASSLGNGAQGIAYEQYF. The DNA for the CDR3 is TGTGCCAGCAGCTTAGGCAACGGAGCACAGGGTATAGCCTACGAGCAGTACTTC.

This chain links TRBV9 with TRBJ1-3, with D hard to call. Looked up from germline, CDR1 is SGDLS and CDR2 is YYNGEE. CDR3 size: 16 residues. Deletions cut 0 bases from V and 0 bases from J, with 10 bases between. The CDR3 DNA reads as TGTGCCAGCAGCGTAGGAGGACTGATCTCTGGAAACACCATATATTTT. Residues: CASSVGGLISGNTIYF.